Presented here are 9 T cell receptor beta chains from one specimen sequenced in a study of cytomegalovirus exposure and HLA in healthy donors. Amplification used 60 Vbeta primers and 13 Jbeta primers. Only in-frame clones appear in the TCRdb table, and some are missing; sequencing was by immunoSEQ multiplex PCR. The data hold roughly 170,000 clones, with 70% to 80% observed a single time. Source material: PBMCs. The receptors shown here come from a female donor in good health and CMV-seronegative.

The chain employs TRBV11-1 and TRBJ1-6; D remains ambiguous. Germline V gene data show CDR1 as SGHAT and CDR2 as FQDESV (reference sequence). The CDR3 contains 14 residues. Between the trimmed V and J ends, which lost 6 bases and 1 base, there was a span of 7 bases. DNA of the CDR3: TGTGCCAGCAGGAGGGAATCCTATAATTCACCCCTCCACTTT. Translated: CASRRESYNSPLHF.

The chain couples TRBV30 to TRBJ2-2; D perhaps matches TRBD1 (6 bases). The V gene's germline CDR1 is GTSNPN and CDR2 SVGIG (reference sequence). V was cut by 0 bases and J by 7 bases, with 18 bases left in between. The CDR3 totals 16 residues. The CDR3, as DNA: TGTGCCTGGAGTGTACGTCCAGGGGCTGGCGTCGGGGAGCTGTTTTTT. Protein: CAWSVRPGAGVGELFF.

J is TRBJ2-7 and V is TRBV10-1; 8 nucleotides align to TRBD1. J lost 2 bases, V lost 4 bases, and 7 bases had no gene match. This CDR3 spans 15 amino acids. CDR1 and CDR2 (germline): WNHNN, SYGVQD (reference sequence). The DNA for the CDR3 is TGCGCCAGCAGTGCCAACCGGGACAGGACCTACGAGCAGTACTTC. It yields the protein CASSANRDRTYEQYF.

The chain combines TRBV30 with TRBJ2-3, with TRBD2 matching 7 bases. Germline CDR1 GTSNPN, CDR2 SVGIG (reference sequence). V lost 3 bases and J lost 3; bases outside the gene matches: 6. This CDR3 has 14 residues. For the CDR3, the DNA is TGTGCCTGGAGGGGCGGGAGACCGACAGATACGCAGTATTTT. It codes for CAWRGGRPTDTQYF. Combining the CDR3 with reference TRBV30 and TRBJ2-3 gives the whole variable domain SQTIHQWPATLVQPVGSPLSLECTVEGTSNPNLYWYRQAAGRGLQLLFYSVGIGQISSEVPQNLSASRPQDRQFILSSKKLLLSDSGFYLCAWRGGRPTDTQYFGPGTRLTVL.

For this clone: The germline gene is not matched at one end of the junction; a read error may be the cause. V is TRBV19 and J is TRBJ2-7; 8 nucleotides agree with TRBD2. Germline V gene lookup returns CDR1 LNHDA and CDR2 SQIVND (reference sequence). This CDR3 contains 15 residues. CDR3 residues: CASSQGLVPAGERYF. The CDR3 coding sequence is TGTGCCAGTTCGCAGGGACTAGTCCCCGCTGGCGAGCGGTACTTC.

This rearrangement joins TRBV11-2 to TRBJ2-1; possible D gene TRBD2, 5 bases. This CDR3 is built from 15 residues. In germline, CDR1 is SGHAT, CDR2 FQNNGV. V was shortened by 5 bases and J by 7 bases, with 18 bases between the two germline ends. CDR3 amino acids: CASSLDGVVTNEQFF. For the CDR3, the DNA is TGTGCCAGCAGCCTTGACGGGGTAGTTACGAATGAGCAGTTCTTC.

This clone turned up a few times. The junction and the germline gene differ at one end; a read error may be behind it. The chain uses TRBV29-1 and TRBJ1-1; 8 bases map to TRBD1. The CDR3 is 14 amino acids. Germline lookup yields CDR1 SQVTM and CDR2 ANQGSEA. For the CDR3, the DNA is TGCAGCGTCGAAGGGGACAGGATGAACACTGAAGCTTTCTTT. Translating it yields CSVEGDRMNTEAFF.

This chain joins TRBV4-3 and TRBJ2-1; 7 bases fit TRBD2. In germline, CDR1 is LGHNA, CDR2 YSLEER. V shed 0 bases, J shed 11 bases, and the junction held 7 bases outside the gene matches. This CDR3 spans 14 amino acids. The CDR3 DNA follows: TGCGCCAGCAGCCAAGATTGGCATAGCGGGCAGCAGTTCTTC. Amino acid sequence: CASSQDWHSGQQFF.

To note about this clone: One end of the junction varies from germline; a read error may be responsible. This chain connects TRBV7-7 to TRBJ2-3; weak D call: TRBD2 (5 bases). CDR3 size: 18 residues. Germline values: CDR1 SSHAT, CDR2 FNYEAQ (reference sequence). The CDR3 reads CASSLAGRASSSTDTQYF. DNA for the CDR3: TGTGCTAGCAGCTTAGCTGGTCGGGCTAGCTCTAGCACAGATACGCAGTATTTT.